The 17 T cell receptor beta chains below were found in one sample sequenced in a study of T-cell reconstitution after alpha-beta-depleted transplantation in children. Using unique molecular identifiers, the investigators prepared the TCRbeta library. TCRdb recomputed calls from the PCR reads with MiXCR, one row per CDR3 protein. The sample shows approximately 430,000 distinct CDR3 sequences, 15% to 20% of them seen only once. The sequences come from PBMCs, mostly from graft donor cells, collected 360 days after TCRalphabeta/CD19-depleted stem cell transplant. These receptors were obtained from a boy younger than two who had a stem cell transplant for Wiskott-Aldrich syndrome, so the T cells may come from the graft donor.

This clonotype was recorded many times. The genes are TRBV3-1 and TRBJ2-1; D is perhaps TRBD1 or TRBD2 (5 bases each). V was trimmed by 0 bases and J by 7 bases, leaving 16 bases between them. The CDR3 is 16 residues long. Germline CDR1 LGHDT, CDR2 YNNKEL (reference sequence). CDR3 amino acids: CASSQDPHRRGNEQFF. The DNA for the CDR3 is TGTGCCAGCAGCCAAGATCCCCACAGGAGAGGGAATGAGCAGTTCTTC.

This sequence joins TRBV11-2 and TRBJ2-6; D gene ambiguous. V lost 3 bases to trimming and J lost 0 bases, with 15 bases between them. This CDR3 is built from 18 residues. Germline V lookup: CDR1 SGHAT, CDR2 FQNNGV. As DNA, the CDR3 is TGTGCCAGCAGCTTGGGTCAGTCCCTCAGCTCTGGGGCCAACGTCCTGACTTTC. Translation gives CASSLGQSLSSGANVLTF.

This clonotype was detected only a few times. The rearrangement uses TRBV10-3 and TRBJ2-7; TRBD2 might be the D (5 bases). Germline loops: CDR1 ENHRY, CDR2 SYGVKD. Trimming cost V 7 bases and J 0 bases, with 16 bases left between them. This CDR3 spans 15 amino acids. The chain's CDR3 is CAINNFPGSSYEQYF. The CDR3 DNA reads TGTGCCATCAACAACTTCCCGGGAAGCTCCTACGAGCAGTACTTC.

This clonotype was detected a few times. The J gene is TRBJ2-1, the V gene TRBV7-2; 13 bases line up with TRBD2. Trimming removed 3 bases from V and 8 bases from J; junction bases left unmatched: 4. Per germline, CDR1 SGHTA and CDR2 FQGNSA. The CDR3 spans 15 residues. This chain's CDR3 is CASSLTSGGIDEQFF. CDR3 bases: TGTGCCAGCAGCTTGACTAGCGGGGGGATCGATGAGCAGTTCTTC.

This clonotype was observed a few times. This rearrangement joins TRBV7-2 to TRBJ2-3; D possibly uses TRBD1 or TRBD2 (6 bases each). The germline V gene has CDR1 SGHTA and CDR2 FQGNSA. The CDR3 is 15 residues long. Trimming pared 3 bases from V and 3 bases from J, leaving 13 bases between. The CDR3 DNA is TGTGCCAGCAGCTTCGGGGGCCCGGGGACAGATACGCAGTATTTT. As protein: CASSFGGPGTDTQYF.

This clonotype turned up a few times. This chain connects TRBV12-3 or TRBV12-4 to TRBJ2-1, with 9 bases fitting TRBD2. The CDR3 is 16 amino acids. With V trimmed by 3 bases and J by 4 bases, 7 bases remained unmatched. DNA for the CDR3: TGTGCCAGCAGTTTGCATCCTAGCGGGATTTACAATGAGCAGTTCTTC. Translating gives CASSLHPSGIYNEQFF.

The CDR3 reads CATSDSGNYEQYF. Written as DNA, the CDR3 is TGTGCCACCAGTGATTCTGGGAACTACGAGCAGTACTTC. The J gene is TRBJ2-7, the V gene TRBV24-1; D call uncertain. The V end lost 2 bases, the J end lost 3 bases, and 7 bases lay between the germline ends. This CDR3 is built from 13 residues. Germline CDR1 reads KGHDR; CDR2 reads SFDVKD.

V and J are TRBV10-3 and TRBJ2-1; no clear D. The germline V and J ends were trimmed by 0 bases and 7 bases, with 16 bases remaining between them. CDR1 and CDR2 (germline): ENHRY, SYGVKD. CDR3 length: 16 residues. The CDR3 coding sequence is TGTGCCATCAGTGAGTCGAAGTATGCCCACCGTAATGAGCAGTTCTTC. Translation: CAISESKYAHRNEQFF.

In this sample, this clonotype turned up a few times. The chain links TRBV12-3 or TRBV12-4 to TRBJ1-6, with D perhaps matching TRBD1 (5 bases). This CDR3 is built from 13 residues. V shed 5 bases and J shed 8 bases, with 10 bases lying between them. CDR3 coding DNA: TGTGCCAGCAGTCCTGACAGTTATTCACCCCTCCACTTT. This encodes CASSPDSYSPLHF.

This clonotype was observed a few times. The gene calls are TRBV3-1 and TRBJ2-1, with TRBD2 identical over 7 bases. Germline CDR1 reads LGHDT; CDR2 reads YNNKEL (reference sequence). The CDR3 consists of 17 residues. The V segment lost 1 base and the J segment 9 bases; nucleotides outside the gene matches: 15. The CDR3 region is CASSQGMLRRELSEQFF. DNA of the CDR3: TGTGCCAGCAGCCAAGGAATGTTACGGCGGGAGTTAAGTGAGCAGTTCTTC.

This clonotype was seen many times. At one end, the junction sequence differs from germline, possibly due to a read error. V usage is TRBV5-1 and J usage is TRBJ2-7; TRBD2 matches 14 bases. Per the germline V gene, CDR1 is SGHRS and CDR2 is YFSETQ. The CDR3 sequence is 15 residues long. CDR3 residues: CASSPGLAGVYEQYF. The CDR3 DNA reads TGTGCCAGCAGTCCGGGACTAGCGGGAGTTTACGAGCAGTACTTC. The full variable domain, in which reference TRBV5-1 and TRBJ2-7 provide the parts outside the CDR3, is KAGVTQTPRYLIKTRGQQVTLSCSPISGHRSVSWYQQTPGQGLQFLFEYFSETQRNKGNFPGRFSGRQFSNSRSEMNVSTLELGDSALYLCASSPGLAGVYEQYFGPGTRLTVT.

This clonotype was seen more than once but under ten times. The genes are TRBV12-3 or TRBV12-4 and TRBJ1-1; 7 bases map to TRBD1. The CDR3 spans 14 residues. V gave up 6 bases and J gave up 1 base; unmatched junction bases: 5. CDR3 protein: CASRHRGPNTEAFF. The CDR3 DNA reads TGTGCCAGCAGACACAGGGGCCCGAACACTGAAGCTTTCTTT.

In its sample, this clonotype was seen a few times. The chain employs TRBV4-1 and TRBJ2-3; D is undetermined. The CDR3 has 15 amino acids. V lost 5 bases to trimming and J lost 2 bases, with 14 bases between them. Germline V gene lookup returns CDR1 MGHRA and CDR2 YSYEKL. The CDR3 is CASSSTGDNTDTQYF. The CDR3 DNA sequence: TGCGCCAGCAGCTCAACGGGCGATAACACAGATACGCAGTATTTT.

J is TRBJ2-1 and V is TRBV7-9; 14 bases are shared with TRBD2. The germline CDR1 and CDR2 sequences are SEHNR and FQNEAQ (reference sequence). Trimming removed 3 bases from V and 8 bases from J; junction bases left unmatched: 6. CDR3 length: 16 residues. The CDR3 bases are TGTGCCAGCAGCTTCCTTGGGACTAGCGGGAGATATGAGCAGTTCTTC. It specifies CASSFLGTSGRYEQFF.

The chain joins TRBV20-1 to TRBJ2-1; 7 bases fit TRBD2. The CDR3 contains 12 residues. Germline values: CDR1 DFQATT, CDR2 SNEGSKA (reference sequence). The V segment lost 5 bases and the J segment 4 bases; nucleotides outside the gene matches: 2. This chain's CDR3 is CSAGGEYNEQFF. The CDR3, as DNA: TGCAGTGCTGGGGGGGAATACAATGAGCAGTTCTTC.

The chain combines TRBV20-1 with TRBJ2-1, with TRBD2 matching over 7 bases. This CDR3 has 15 residues. CDR1 is DFQATT, CDR2 SNEGSKA, per germline (reference sequence). The V segment lost 3 bases and the J segment 5 bases; nucleotides outside the gene matches: 10. The CDR3 DNA reads as TGCAGTGCTAGTTTGGGAGGGCCAGGTGACAATGAGCAGTTCTTC. Translated, it gives CSASLGGPGDNEQFF.

This clonotype was recorded a few times. The chain couples TRBV4-3 to TRBJ2-1; 9 bases line up with TRBD2. The CDR3 consists of 19 residues. Germline V gives CDR1 LGHNA, CDR2 YSLEER. V was clipped by 3 bases and J by 0 bases; unmatched bases: 12. The CDR3 loop reads CASSHKAGGLGSSYNEQFF. CDR3 nucleotides: TGCGCCAGCAGCCATAAAGCGGGAGGCTTAGGGAGCTCCTACAATGAGCAGTTCTTC.